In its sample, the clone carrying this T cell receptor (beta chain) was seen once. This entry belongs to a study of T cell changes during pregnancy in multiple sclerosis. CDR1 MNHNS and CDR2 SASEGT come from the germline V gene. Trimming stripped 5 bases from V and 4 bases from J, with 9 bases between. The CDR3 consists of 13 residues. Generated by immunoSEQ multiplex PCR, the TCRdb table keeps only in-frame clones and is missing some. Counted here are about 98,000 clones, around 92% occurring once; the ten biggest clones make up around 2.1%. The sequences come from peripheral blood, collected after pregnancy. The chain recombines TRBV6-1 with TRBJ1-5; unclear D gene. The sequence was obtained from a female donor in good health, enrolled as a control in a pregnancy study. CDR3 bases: TGTGCCAGCAGTCTTGTCCTTAATCAGCCCCAGCATTTT. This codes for CASSLVLNQPQHF.